This passage covers 3 T cell receptor beta chains from one sample sequenced in a study of blood T cells in healthy people across ages. Then a second PCR, running about 6 to 11 cycles, was carried out with a sample-barcoded 5' primer and a J-beta primer mix. TCRdb re-called the 5' RACE reads through MiXCR, storing one row per CDR3 protein. The table records approximately 810,000 distinct CDR3 sequences, around 28% of them present only once. Sequenced material: blood. The receptors here all came from a woman older than 75 in good health.

This clonotype has a handful of counts. The chain recombines TRBV20-1 with TRBJ2-2; 9 nucleotides align to TRBD2. V was clipped by 5 bases and J by 6 bases; unmatched bases: 13. Germline CDR1 and CDR2: DFQATT and SNEGSKA (reference sequence). The CDR3 totals 16 residues. This CDR3 reads CSAGGGGSRVPGELFF. As DNA, the CDR3 is TGCAGTGCTGGCGGGGGGGGCTCCCGGGTTCCCGGGGAGCTGTTTTTT.

The chain is built from TRBV6-2 or TRBV6-3 and TRBJ2-2; 7 nucleotides align to TRBD1. Germline V lookup: CDR1 MNHEY, CDR2 SVGEGT. The CDR3 runs to 16 residues. Germline trimming cut 8 bases from V and 7 bases from J; bases unmatched to any gene: 16. CDR3 protein: CASGRDSYTRGGELFF. CDR3 bases: TGTGCCAGCGGCCGGGACAGTTACACCAGGGGCGGGGAGCTGTTTTTT.

As to this clonotype: A much larger clone differs from this one at a single base, so this may be a read error. The DNA for the CDR3 is TGCGCCAGCAGCCAAGATAAGCGTCAGGAAAACAATGAGCAGTACTTC. It encodes CASSQDKRQENNEQYF. The chain recombines TRBV4-3 with TRBJ2-5; D uncertain. This CDR3 comprises 16 residues. Deletions cut 0 bases from V and 11 bases from J, with 22 bases between. Germline V gives CDR1 LGHNA, CDR2 YSLEER.